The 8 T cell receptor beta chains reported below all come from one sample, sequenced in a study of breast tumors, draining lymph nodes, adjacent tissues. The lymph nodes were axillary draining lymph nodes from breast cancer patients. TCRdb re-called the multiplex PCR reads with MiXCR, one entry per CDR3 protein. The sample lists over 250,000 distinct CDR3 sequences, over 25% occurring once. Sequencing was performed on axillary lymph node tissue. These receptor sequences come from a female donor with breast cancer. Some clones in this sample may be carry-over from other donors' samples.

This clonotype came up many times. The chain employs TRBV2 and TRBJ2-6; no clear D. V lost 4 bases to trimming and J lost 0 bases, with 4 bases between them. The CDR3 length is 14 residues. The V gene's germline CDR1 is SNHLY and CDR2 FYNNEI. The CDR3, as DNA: TGTGCCAGCAGTGTTTACTCTGGGGCCAACGTCCTGACTTTC. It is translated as CASSVYSGANVLTF.

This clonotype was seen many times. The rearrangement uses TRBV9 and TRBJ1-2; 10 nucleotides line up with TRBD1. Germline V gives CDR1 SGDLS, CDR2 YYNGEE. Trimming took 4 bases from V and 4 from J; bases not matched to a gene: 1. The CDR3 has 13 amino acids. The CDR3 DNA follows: TGTGCCAGCAGCCGACAGGGGGCCTATGGCTACACCTTC. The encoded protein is CASSRQGAYGYTF.

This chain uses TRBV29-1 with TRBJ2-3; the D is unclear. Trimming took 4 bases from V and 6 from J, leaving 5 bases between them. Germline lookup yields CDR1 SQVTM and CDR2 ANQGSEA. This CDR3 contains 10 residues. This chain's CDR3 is CSVVGDTQYF. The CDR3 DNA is TGCAGCGTTGTGGGGGATACGCAGTATTTT.

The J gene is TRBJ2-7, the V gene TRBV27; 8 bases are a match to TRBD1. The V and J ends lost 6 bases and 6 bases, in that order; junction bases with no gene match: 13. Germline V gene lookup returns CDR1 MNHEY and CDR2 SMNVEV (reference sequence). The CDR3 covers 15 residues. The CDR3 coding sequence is TGTGCCAGCAGAGAACGGACAGGGCCCCAGTCCGAGCAGTACTTC. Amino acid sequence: CASRERTGPQSEQYF.

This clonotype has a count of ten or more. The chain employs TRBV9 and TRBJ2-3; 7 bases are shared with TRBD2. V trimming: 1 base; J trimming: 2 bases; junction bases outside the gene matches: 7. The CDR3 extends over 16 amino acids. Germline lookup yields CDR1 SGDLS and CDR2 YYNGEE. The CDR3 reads CASSVTGGSATDTQYF. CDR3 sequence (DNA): TGTGCCAGCAGCGTAACCGGCGGGAGTGCCACAGATACGCAGTATTTT.

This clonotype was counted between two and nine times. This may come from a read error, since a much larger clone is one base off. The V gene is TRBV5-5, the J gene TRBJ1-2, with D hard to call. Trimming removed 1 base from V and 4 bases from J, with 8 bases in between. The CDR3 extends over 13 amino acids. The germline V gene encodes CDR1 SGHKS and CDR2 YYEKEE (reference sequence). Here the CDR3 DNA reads TGTGCCAGCAGCTTGAGTACTACCTATGGCTACACCTTC. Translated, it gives CASSLSTTYGYTF.

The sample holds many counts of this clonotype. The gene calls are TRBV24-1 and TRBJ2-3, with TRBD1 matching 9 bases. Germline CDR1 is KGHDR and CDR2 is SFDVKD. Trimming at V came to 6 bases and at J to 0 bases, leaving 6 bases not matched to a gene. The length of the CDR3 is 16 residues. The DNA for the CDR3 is TGTGCCACCAGTCGGACTACAGGGGGCAGCACAGATACGCAGTATTTT. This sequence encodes CATSRTTGGSTDTQYF.

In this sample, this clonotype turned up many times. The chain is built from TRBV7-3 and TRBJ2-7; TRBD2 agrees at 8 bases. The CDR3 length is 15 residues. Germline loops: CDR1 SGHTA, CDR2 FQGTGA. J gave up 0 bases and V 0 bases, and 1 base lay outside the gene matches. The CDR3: CASSLTAGGSYEQYF. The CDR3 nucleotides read TGTGCCAGCAGCTTAACGGCGGGGGGCTCCTACGAGCAGTACTTC.